This T cell receptor (beta chain) was identified during a study of T-cell memory formation after mild COVID-19. Looking at the study overall: TCR clusters showed largely donor specificity. Points from the study as a whole: Chiefly within CM and EM were the contracting CD4+ clones; CD8+ ones were within EMRA. Clones shrinking between day 15 and 85 showed a balanced CD4/CD8 split, and those that grew later tilted toward CD4+.

The V end was cut by 5 bases, the J end by 5 bases, with 8 bases between. CDR1 is SEHNR, CDR2 FQNEAQ, per germline (reference sequence). CDR3 length equals 12 residues. cDNA libraries for TCR alpha and TCR beta, carrying sample barcodes and UMIs, came from 5'RACE with constant-segment primers. TCRdb recomputed calls from the 5' RACE reads with MiXCR, one row per CDR3 protein. This table holds fewer than 350,000 distinct CDR3 sequences, 14% found once. There are a few counts of this clonotype. Its specificity is unknown. The chain has TRBV7-9 and TRBJ2-3; D is undetermined. The receptor was derived from a man aged 18-30 years who had mild COVID-19 (a few samples of this study predate the infection). Cell type and time point are not known. The sample comprised PBMCs or a T cell subset sorted from them (not recorded which). The CDR3 DNA sequence: TGTGCCAGCAGCCTAGTGGAAGATACGCAGTATTTT. Protein sequence: CASSLVEDTQYF.